Many counts were recorded for the clone carrying this TCR beta chain. As yet, its antigen is unknown. The data stem from a study of early T cells in non-severe SARS-CoV-2 infection. Whole-study context: Unsorted whole-blood RNA was sequenced in bulk, leaving chains unpaired.

The TCR library protocol was used to attach unique molecular identifiers. These identifiers were attached to individual cDNA molecules. TCRdb analysed the 5' RACE reads with MiXCR anew, one entry per CDR3 protein. The sample shows 40,000 to 55,000 distinct CDR3 sequences, about 6% of them seen only once. Losses at the gene ends were 6 bases for V and 8 bases for J; bases not matched to a gene: 9. Germline V gene sequence: CDR1 SEHNR, CDR2 FQNEAQ (reference sequence). This CDR3 region has 14 residues. Study-wide findings and caveats: VDJdb matching favored anti-spike CD8 responses, missing private and CD4 specificities.

This specimen consisted of whole blood, obtained at baseline. This chain joins TRBV7-9 and TRBJ2-1; 8 nucleotides align to TRBD2. This receptor was obtained from an adult who was a healthcare worker with PCR-confirmed SARS-CoV-2 infection or an uninfected control (not recorded which). The CDR3 nucleotides read TGTGCCAGCAGACGGAGCGGGAGTGCTGATGAGCAGTTCTTC. Translating it yields CASRRSGSADEQFF. Full variable domain (missing parts from reference TRBV7-9 and TRBJ2-1): DTGVSQNPRHKITKRGQNVTFRCDPISEHNRLYWYRQTLGQGPEFLTYFQNEAQLEKSRLLSDRFSAERPKGSFSTLEIQRTEQGDSAMYLCASRRSGSADEQFFGPGTRLTVL.